This TCR beta chain emerged from a study of CD8+ T cells in alopecia areata. Regarding the study as a whole: Across lesional scalp, and particularly alopecia totalis/universalis, clonality surpassed that of normal scalp.

As to this clone: Its antigen is not known.

As to treatment: oral pan-JAK inhibitor, 5-10 mg twice daily. Trimming cost V 1 base and J 8 bases, with 18 bases left between them. The CDR3 loop spans 16 amino acids. Germline CDR1 and CDR2: LNHNV and YYDKDF (reference sequence). cDNA reverse transcribed from extracted RNA served as the sequencing template. TCRdb's table, derived via immunoSEQ multiplex PCR, lists solely in-frame clones and lacks some. The table records a few hundred thousand clones, 50% to 75% of them present only once. Material: CD4+ T cells sorted from blood, obtained around week 54, from a patient treated with tofacitinib. This sequence originates from a human donor with alopecia areata. The gene calls are TRBV15 and TRBJ1-5; tentatively, D is TRBD1 (5 bases). CDR3 amino acids: CATSRAGLGDMEPQHF. The CDR3 bases are TGTGCCACCAGCAGAGCAGGGTTAGGGGATATGGAGCCCCAGCATTTT. The entire variable domain, with the rest obtained from reference TRBV15 and TRBJ1-5, is as follows: DAMVIQNPRYQVTQFGKPVTLSCSQTLNHNVMYWYQQKSSQAPKLLFHYYDKDFNNEADTPDNFQSRRPNTSFCFLDIRSPGLGDTAMYLCATSRAGLGDMEPQHFGDGTRLSIL.